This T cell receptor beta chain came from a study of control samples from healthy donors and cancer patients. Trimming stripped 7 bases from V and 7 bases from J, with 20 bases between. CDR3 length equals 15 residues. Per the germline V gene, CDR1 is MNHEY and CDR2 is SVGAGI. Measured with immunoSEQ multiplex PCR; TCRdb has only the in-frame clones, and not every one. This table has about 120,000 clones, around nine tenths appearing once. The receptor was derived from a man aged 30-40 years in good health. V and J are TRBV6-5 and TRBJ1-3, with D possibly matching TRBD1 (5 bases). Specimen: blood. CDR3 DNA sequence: TGTGCCAGCACTCCAAGAAGGTTAGGGGACAACACCATATATTTT. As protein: CASTPRRLGDNTIYF.